This entry lists 6 T cell receptor beta chains sequenced from one sample in a study of blood T cell repertoires in COVID-19. Using immunoSEQ multiplex PCR, the repertoire was profiled, and TCRdb retains in-frame clones only, with some absent. This table has 280,000 or so clones, roughly 90% appearing once. Source material: PBMCs or T cells enriched from blood (not recorded which). All receptors come from a woman between 18 and 29 years old with acute COVID-19.

The CDR3 loop is CASSLGWFSSGRRTDTQYF. The CDR3 bases are TGTGCCAGCAGCTTAGGGTGGTTTAGCAGCGGGAGAAGGACAGATACGCAGTATTTT. This chain links TRBV11-2 with TRBJ2-3, with 8 bases fitting TRBD2. Trimming at V came to 1 base and at J to 3 bases, leaving 15 bases not matched to a gene. The V gene's germline CDR1 is SGHAT and CDR2 FQNNGV. The CDR3 consists of 19 residues.

The V call is TRBV7-9, the J call TRBJ2-7; weak D call: TRBD2 (5 bases). This CDR3 is built from 14 residues. Trimming took off 5 bases at V and 3 bases at J, with 14 bases between the two ends. Germline values: CDR1 SEHNR, CDR2 FQNEAQ (reference sequence). The CDR3 here is CASSPRASSYEQYF. For the CDR3, the DNA is TGTGCCAGCAGCCCTAGGGCTAGCAGCTACGAGCAGTACTTC.

The chain combines TRBV4-1 with TRBJ1-5, with unresolved D. This CDR3 spans 15 amino acids. Germline CDR1 reads MGHRA; CDR2 reads YSYEKL. The V gene lost 4 bases and the J gene lost 3 bases, with 13 bases spanning the gap. The DNA for the CDR3 is TGCGCCAGCAGCCGCTCCTTGGGCATCAATCAGCCCCAGCATTTT. Amino acids: CASSRSLGINQPQHF.

The chain couples TRBV5-6 to TRBJ1-5, with D hard to call. CDR1 and CDR2 (germline): SGHDT, YYEEEE. The CDR3 sequence is 15 residues long. With 3 bases removed from V and 4 bases from J, the gap between germline ends came to 14 bases. The CDR3 here is CASSSRPGSNQPQHF. CDR3 nucleotide sequence: TGTGCCAGCAGCTCCCGACCGGGGAGTAATCAGCCCCAGCATTTT. Looking up the rest from reference TRBV5-6 and TRBJ1-5 gives the full variable domain: DAGVTQSPTHLIKTRGQQVTLRCSPKSGHDTVSWYQQALGQGPQFIFQYYEEEERQRGNFPDRFSGHQFPNYSSELNVNALLLGDSALYLCASSSRPGSNQPQHFGDGTRLSIL.

V usage is TRBV10-3 and J usage is TRBJ2-5; perhaps TRBD1 as D (6 bases). Trimming left V 6 bases short and J 0 bases short, with 20 bases between. From germline, CDR1 is ENHRY and CDR2 SYGVKD. This CDR3 contains 17 residues. The CDR3: CAISGQRSLNYQETQYF. For the CDR3, the DNA is TGTGCCATCAGCGGACAGCGTAGCCTTAATTACCAAGAGACCCAGTACTTC.

V is TRBV5-5 and J is TRBJ1-6; 11 positions agree with TRBD1. V lost 4 bases, J lost 6 bases, and 3 bases stayed unmatched. The CDR3 is 15 residues long. Germline CDR1 SGHKS, CDR2 YYEKEE (reference sequence). CDR3 protein: CASSGTGGFNSPLHF. The CDR3 DNA sequence: TGTGCCAGCAGCGGGACAGGGGGTTTTAATTCACCCCTCCACTTT.